The entry below describes one T cell receptor beta chain. Germline V lookup: CDR1 SGHNT, CDR2 YYREEE (reference sequence). V gave up 3 bases and J gave up 5 bases; unmatched junction bases: 5. CDR3 length equals 15 residues. The sample belongs to a study of T cells after yellow fever vaccination. TCRdb called the 5' RACE reads again in MiXCR, with one record for every CDR3 protein. The profile shows hundreds of thousands of distinct CDR3 sequences, about 8.7% of them singletons. This TCR was recovered from a young man who received the YFV17D yellow fever vaccine. The V call is TRBV5-4, the J call TRBJ2-2; 9 nucleotides agree with TRBD1. Sequences were derived from PBMCs, sampled on the day of the first yellow fever vaccination. CDR3 DNA sequence: TGTGCCAGCAGCTCAGGACAGGGGAAGACCGGGGAGCTGTTTTTT. Translation gives CASSSGQGKTGELFF. The full variable domain, with the rest looked up from reference TRBV5-4 and TRBJ2-2, is ETGVTQSPTHLIKTRGQQVTLRCSSQSGHNTVSWYQQALGQGPQFIFQYYREEENGRGNFPPRFSGLQFPNYSSELNVNALELDDSALYLCASSSGQGKTGELFFGEGSRLTVL.